The clone carrying this T cell receptor (beta chain) was seen a handful of times. The antigen is undetermined. The CDR3 has 13 amino acids. Germline V gene lookup returns CDR1 DFQATT and CDR2 SNEGSKA (reference sequence). V gave up 0 bases and J gave up 3 bases, with 9 bases separating them. The data belong to a study of T cell repertoires in cytomegalovirus infection. On the study more broadly: Peptides in the study included HLA-C-restricted and HLA-B-restricted CMV epitopes. Both CMV infection and a matching HLA type were indicated by public TCR beta signatures.

General observations from the study: It was HLA-C-restricted CMV-specific TCR beta clonotypes that dominated the response ex vivo.

MiXCR, run by TCRdb on the reads, gives a single entry per CDR3 protein. The table records about 830,000 distinct CDR3 sequences, 30% to 35% of them present only once. The sample consisted of cultured CD8+ T cells from PBMCs, taken from culture after CMV antigen stimulation. The TCR originated in a human donor in good health (CMV status not recorded). Some clones in this sample may be carry-over from other donors' samples. The rearrangement links TRBV20-1 to TRBJ2-7; D not certain. The CDR3 nucleotides are TGCAGTGCTAGAGATCCCTCGAGCTACGAGCAGTACGTC. Translated, it gives CSARDPSSYEQYV.